The clone carrying this T cell receptor (beta chain) has only one observation. The antigen is unknown. This specimen comes from a study of T cell responses to AZD1222 COVID-19 vaccine. TCRdb's copy holds only in-frame clones and misses some; the assay was immunoSEQ multiplex PCR. The table shows around 150,000 clones, with around 90% occurring only once. Trimming left V 0 bases short and J 4 bases short, with 16 bases between. Looked up from germline, CDR1 is SGHNT and CDR2 is YYREEE (reference sequence). The CDR3 has 16 amino acids. General study findings and limits: Unmutated variant regions reportedly attract nearly half of all spike-specific TCRs. Spike as a whole was targeted by vaccine-associated CD4 TCRs, dominant at 160-218 and 743-854. Baseline seropositives among AZD1222 recipients totaled only six.

The TCR was taken from an adult who received the MenACWY meningococcal vaccine as a control. Sequencing used peripheral blood, obtained 28 days after the second dose of the MenACWY control vaccine. V and J are TRBV5-4 and TRBJ2-5, with a tentative D call TRBD2 (6 bases). For the CDR3, the DNA is TGTGCCAGCAGCTTGGGGGGGGAGACTGTAAGAGAGACCCAGTACTTC. Its protein is CASSLGGETVRETQYF.